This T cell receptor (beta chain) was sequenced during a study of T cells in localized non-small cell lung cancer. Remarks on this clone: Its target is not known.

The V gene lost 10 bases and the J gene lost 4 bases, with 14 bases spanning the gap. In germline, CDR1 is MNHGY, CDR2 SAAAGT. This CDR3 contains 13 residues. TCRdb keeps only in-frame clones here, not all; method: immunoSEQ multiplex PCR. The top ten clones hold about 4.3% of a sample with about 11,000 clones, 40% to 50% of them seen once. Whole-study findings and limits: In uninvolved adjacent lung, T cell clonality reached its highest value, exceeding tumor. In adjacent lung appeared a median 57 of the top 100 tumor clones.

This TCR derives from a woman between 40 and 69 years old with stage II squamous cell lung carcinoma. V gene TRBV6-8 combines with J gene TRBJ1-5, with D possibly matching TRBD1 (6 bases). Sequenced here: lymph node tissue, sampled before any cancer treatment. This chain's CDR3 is CATRGDKNQPQHF. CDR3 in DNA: TGTGCCACAAGGGGGGACAAGAATCAGCCCCAGCATTTT.